Each of the 31 T cell receptor beta chains below was sequenced from the same sample in a study of T-cell reconstitution after alpha-beta-depleted transplantation in children. The library targeted TCRbeta and was prepared with unique molecular identifiers. TCRdb reprocessed the PCR reads with MiXCR, giving one entry per CDR3 protein. The table includes around 700,000 distinct CDR3 sequences, roughly 14% detected once. Sample: PBMCs, taken before TCRalphabeta/CD19-depleted stem cell transplant. These receptors originate from a girl aged 2-10 years with congenital amegakaryocytic thrombocytopenia, due to receive a stem cell transplant.

The chain employs TRBV5-1 and TRBJ2-1, with 11 bases matching TRBD2. This CDR3 is built from 17 residues. V dropped 6 bases and J dropped 5; count of bases not matched to a gene: 13. Looked up from germline, CDR1 is SGHRS and CDR2 is YFSETQ. The CDR3 coding sequence is TGCGCCAGCACCCAGATAGCGGGAGGGCCCCCCCACAATGAGCAGTTCTTC. Protein sequence: CASTQIAGGPPHNEQFF.

This clonotype came up a few times. The genes are TRBV28 and TRBJ2-7, with a possible D match to TRBD1 (6 bases). Trimming stripped 6 bases from V and 0 bases from J, with 18 bases between. Germline CDR1 is MDHEN and CDR2 is SYDVKM. The CDR3 is 16 amino acids. CDR3 sequence: CASSRQASPSSYEQYF. DNA of the CDR3: TGTGCCAGCAGCAGACAGGCTTCCCCAAGCTCCTACGAGCAGTACTTC.

Only a few counts were recorded for this clonotype. The gene calls are TRBV5-1 and TRBJ2-4, with 9 positions matching TRBD2. The germline CDR1 and CDR2 sequences are SGHRS and YFSETQ. After removal of 0 bases from V and 8 bases from J, the junction contained 9 bases not matched to a gene. This CDR3 spans 16 amino acids. In DNA, the CDR3 is TGCGCCAGCAGCTTGGCGGGACTAGCCGATGGGGACATTCAGTACTTC. Translation: CASSLAGLADGDIQYF.

The sample holds a few counts of this clonotype. The V gene is TRBV6-6, the J gene TRBJ2-2; D not resolved. CDR1 and CDR2 from the germline V gene are MNHNY and SVGAGI (reference sequence). This CDR3 comprises 13 residues. In nucleotides, the CDR3 is TGTGCAACTTTTCAGCACGGCCTCCGGGAGCTGTTTTTT. The encoded protein is CATFQHGLRELFF.

This clonotype was counted ten times or more. The V gene is TRBV20-1, the J gene TRBJ1-4, with 8 nucleotides matching TRBD1. The V gene's germline CDR1 is DFQATT and CDR2 SNEGSKA (reference sequence). This CDR3 spans 15 amino acids. V was clipped by 3 bases and J by 8 bases; unmatched bases: 11. The CDR3 here is CSASWSGQGYEKLFF. The CDR3 DNA sequence: TGCAGTGCTAGTTGGTCCGGACAGGGTTACGAAAAACTGTTTTTT.

J is TRBJ2-1 and V is TRBV4-1; 11 nucleotides agree with TRBD2. The CDR3 runs to 18 residues. The ends lost 4 bases at V and 5 bases at J; junction bases unmatched: 13. Germline V gives CDR1 MGHRA, CDR2 YSYEKL. The DNA of the CDR3 is TGCGCCAGCAGCCTAACTAGCGGGAGACCAGCATGGGACAATGAGCAGTTCTTC. Protein product: CASSLTSGRPAWDNEQFF.

With respect to this clonotype: This sequence may be a read error, since a much larger clone differs from it by one base. V and J are TRBV3-1 and TRBJ1-6; D may be TRBD1 (5 bases). Trimming cost V 6 bases and J 7 bases, with 13 bases left between them. CDR1 and CDR2 (germline): LGHDT, YNNKEL (reference sequence). The CDR3 length is 14 residues. In DNA, the CDR3 is TGTGCCAGCAGGACGGCAGGGATGAATTCACCCCTCCACTTT. Protein product: CASRTAGMNSPLHF.

In this sample, this clonotype turned up many times. The chain couples TRBV20-1 to TRBJ2-2; the match to TRBD2 covers 7 bases. J was trimmed by 7 bases and V by 3 bases; bases with no gene match: 8. From germline, CDR1 is DFQATT and CDR2 SNEGSKA (reference sequence). The CDR3 contains 14 residues. CDR3 protein: CSASPAGADGELFF. The CDR3 coding sequence is TGCAGTGCTAGCCCCGCGGGAGCGGACGGGGAGCTGTTTTTT.

This clonotype has a count of ten or more. This chain uses TRBV7-9 with TRBJ1-1, with a possible D match to TRBD1 (6 bases). V was shortened by 7 bases and J by 3 bases, with 21 bases between the two germline ends. CDR1 and CDR2 from the germline V gene are SEHNR and FQNEAQ (reference sequence). This CDR3 is built from 16 residues. The DNA of the CDR3 is TGTGCCAGCACCTACGGACAGTCGATTCGCGACACTGAAGCTTTCTTT. It codes for CASTYGQSIRDTEAFF.

V gene TRBV7-9 combines with J gene TRBJ2-5; tentative D call: TRBD2 (5 bases). The ends were cut back, 5 bases at V and 2 bases at J, with 18 bases in the middle. CDR1 and CDR2 from the germline V gene are SEHNR and FQNEAQ (reference sequence). CDR3 length equals 16 residues. The CDR3 nucleotides are TGTGCCAGCAGCAGGGCGGAGCGGTCGTTACAAGAGACCCAGTACTTC. This encodes CASSRAERSLQETQYF.

At least ten counts were recorded for this clonotype. J is TRBJ2-7 and V is TRBV29-1, with TRBD1 matching over 7 bases. Trimming took 4 bases from V and 7 from J; bases not matched to a gene: 7. This CDR3 contains 12 residues. CDR1 is SQVTM, CDR2 ANQGSEA, per germline. The chain's CDR3 is CSVGDRAGEQYF. For the CDR3, the DNA is TGCAGCGTTGGAGACAGGGCCGGTGAGCAGTACTTC.

In its sample, this clonotype was seen a few times. The chain links TRBV7-2 to TRBJ1-1; D perhaps matches TRBD1 (5 bases). Per the germline V gene, CDR1 is SGHTA and CDR2 is FQGNSA. V shed 3 bases and J shed 0 bases, with 11 bases lying between them. The CDR3 is made up of 15 amino acids. This CDR3 is CASSFTGALNTEAFF. In DNA, the CDR3 is TGTGCCAGCAGCTTTACCGGGGCGCTGAACACTGAAGCTTTCTTT.

This clonotype occurred many times. The chain couples TRBV20-1 to TRBJ2-3, with TRBD2 identical over 12 bases. Germline assignment: CDR1 DFQATT and CDR2 SNEGSKA (reference sequence). V lost 1 base, J lost 5 bases, and 4 bases stayed unmatched. The length of the CDR3 is 15 residues. CDR3 DNA: TGCAGTGCTAGAGCGGAGACTAGCGGGAGAGATACGCAGTATTTT. Translation gives CSARAETSGRDTQYF.

The sample holds many counts of this clonotype. The chain couples TRBV12-3 or TRBV12-4 to TRBJ1-5; TRBD1 matches at 8 bases. J lost 5 bases, V lost 6 bases, and 3 bases had no gene match. There are 13 residues in the CDR3. The CDR3 spells CASSWTGYQPQHF. In nucleotides, the CDR3 is TGTGCCAGCAGCTGGACAGGGTATCAGCCCCAGCATTTT.

This clonotype was recorded a few times. The chain uses TRBV24-1 and TRBJ2-3, with 13 bases fitting TRBD2. The J segment lost 4 bases and the V segment lost 4 bases, leaving 7 bases of the junction unmatched. The germline V gene has CDR1 KGHDR and CDR2 SFDVKD. The CDR3 is 17 amino acids. CDR3 DNA: TGTGCCACCAGTGACGGACTAGCGGGAGAGACTGCAGATACGCAGTATTTT. Translation: CATSDGLAGETADTQYF.

The V and J genes are TRBV7-2 and TRBJ2-2; D is unclear. Trimming took 2 bases from V and 5 from J, leaving 18 bases between them. Germline-derived CDR1 and CDR2 are SGHTA and FQGNSA. This CDR3 has 17 residues. The CDR3 protein is CASSLIISVWVTGELFF. The DNA for the CDR3 is TGTGCCAGCAGCTTAATAATAAGCGTATGGGTAACCGGGGAGCTGTTTTTT.

This clonotype was detected ten times or more. The chain carries TRBV2 and TRBJ2-7, with D perhaps TRBD2 (5 bases). This CDR3 comprises 15 residues. Looked up from germline, CDR1 is SNHLY and CDR2 is FYNNEI. Trimming took off 2 bases at V and 3 bases at J, with 14 bases between the two ends. CDR3 residues: CASSERAAGDYEQYF. CDR3 DNA: TGTGCCAGCAGTGAACGAGCGGCTGGGGACTACGAGCAGTACTTC.

As for this clonotype: This may be a read error: a much more frequent sequence differs by one nucleotide. This chain links TRBV5-1 with TRBJ1-2, with a tentative D call TRBD1 (5 bases). From germline, CDR1 is SGHRS and CDR2 YFSETQ. CDR3 length equals 14 residues. The CDR3 here is CASAAGAINYGDTF. The CDR3 DNA reads TGCGCCAGCGCCGCCGGGGCAATCAACTATGGCGACACCTTC.

The V call is TRBV12-3 or TRBV12-4, the J call TRBJ2-2; 7 bases align to TRBD2. V gave up 3 bases and J gave up 1 base; unmatched junction bases: 2. The CDR3 runs 15 residues. In DNA, the CDR3 is TGTGCCAGCAGTTTCTTAGCGGGGAACACCGGGGAGCTGTTTTTT. Protein sequence: CASSFLAGNTGELFF.

This clonotype was counted a few times. This chain uses TRBV5-1 with TRBJ2-3; 8 nucleotides line up with TRBD1. Germline CDR1 is SGHRS and CDR2 is YFSETQ. The CDR3 extends over 15 amino acids. V gave up 6 bases and J gave up 4 bases; unmatched junction bases: 10. CDR3: CASTPDRGGPDTQYF. The CDR3 nucleotides are TGCGCCAGCACCCCAGACAGGGGTGGCCCAGATACGCAGTATTTT.

This clonotype was seen more than once but under ten times. The chain joins TRBV6-1 to TRBJ2-7; TRBD1 agrees at 9 bases. The CDR3 covers 13 residues. After removal of 6 bases from V and 5 bases from J, the junction contained 5 bases not matched to a gene. Germline values: CDR1 MNHNS, CDR2 SASEGT. The CDR3 DNA is TGTGCCAGCAGAGGGACAGGGTTTAACGAGCAGTACTTC. Its protein is CASRGTGFNEQYF.

The chain joins TRBV9 to TRBJ2-3; 10 bases map to TRBD2. The germline V gene encodes CDR1 SGDLS and CDR2 YYNGEE. The junction had 8 bases not matched to a gene; V was cut back by 2 bases and J by 5 bases. The CDR3 totals 16 residues. As DNA, the CDR3 is TGTGCCAGCAGCGTGGAAGCGGGAGGGCCACGAGATACGCAGTATTTT. This encodes CASSVEAGGPRDTQYF.

This clonotype was seen more than once but under ten times. The J gene is TRBJ1-1, the V gene TRBV19, with D possibly matching TRBD1 (5 bases). V was pared by 5 bases and J by 7 bases, with 14 bases between. The germline V gene encodes CDR1 LNHDA and CDR2 SQIVND (reference sequence). The CDR3 spans 13 residues. CDR3 region: CASSVRGMGEAFF. As DNA, the CDR3 is TGTGCCAGTAGTGTTCGGGGGATGGGTGAAGCTTTCTTT.

This clonotype was recorded at least ten times. The chain joins TRBV24-1 to TRBJ2-7, with TRBD1 matching 7 bases. V lost 3 bases to trimming and J lost 5 bases; unmatched junction nucleotides: 9. Looked up from germline, CDR1 is KGHDR and CDR2 is SFDVKD. The CDR3 sequence is 15 residues long. The CDR3 here is CATSDHRGFNNEQYF. CDR3 sequence (DNA): TGTGCCACCAGTGATCACAGGGGATTCAACAACGAGCAGTACTTC.

The chain employs TRBV20-1 and TRBJ2-1; maybe TRBD2 (6 bases). The CDR3 is 16 residues long. Trimming pared 2 bases from V and 0 bases from J, leaving 14 bases between. Germline V gene data show CDR1 as DFQATT and CDR2 as SNEGSKA (reference sequence). The CDR3 reads CSARIMLARSYNEQFF. The CDR3 DNA is TGCAGTGCTAGAATAATGCTAGCGCGCTCCTACAATGAGCAGTTCTTC.

Only a few counts were recorded for this clonotype. The V call is TRBV29-1, the J call TRBJ1-2; a possible D gene is TRBD1 (6 bases). V was shortened by 6 bases and J by 2 bases, with 13 bases between the two germline ends. This CDR3 spans 13 amino acids. Germline V gene sequence: CDR1 SQVTM, CDR2 ANQGSEA. CDR3 nucleotide sequence: TGCAGCGTCCGGACAGCGCTAAACTATGGCTACACCTTC. The encoded protein is CSVRTALNYGYTF.

This clonotype was seen a handful of times. The gene calls are TRBV7-6 and TRBJ2-5; D call uncertain. The CDR3 extends over 15 amino acids. The germline V gene has CDR1 SGHVS and CDR2 FNYEAQ. Trimming shortened V by 6 bases and J by 3 bases, and 17 bases separated the two germline ends. DNA for the CDR3: TGTGCCAGCAGACGGAATGCGCAGAACAAAGAGACCCAGTACTTC. As protein: CASRRNAQNKETQYF.

This clonotype has ten or more counts. V usage is TRBV11-1 and J usage is TRBJ1-1; D not resolved. V lost 6 bases and J 1 base, leaving 24 bases between the germline ends. CDR1 SGHAT and CDR2 FQDESV come from the germline V gene (reference sequence). This CDR3 region has 18 residues. CDR3 region: CASRRLGYGRRGNTEAFF. The CDR3 DNA reads TGTGCCAGCAGGCGGCTAGGGTACGGACGTCGGGGGAACACTGAAGCTTTCTTT.

This chain links TRBV5-1 with TRBJ1-1, with D perhaps TRBD1 (6 bases). The CDR3 contains 14 residues. V lost 5 bases to trimming and J lost 1 base, with 12 bases between them. Germline V gene sequence: CDR1 SGHRS, CDR2 YFSETQ. Here the CDR3 reads CASRDGQRNTEAFF. The CDR3 bases are TGCGCCAGCAGGGACGGACAGAGGAACACTGAAGCTTTCTTT.

This clonotype was counted many times. The V and J genes are TRBV6-5 and TRBJ2-3, with D uncertain. The V end lost 0 bases, the J end lost 2 bases, and 9 bases lay between the germline ends. The CDR3 is made up of 15 amino acids. Per the germline V gene, CDR1 is MNHEY and CDR2 is SVGAGI. CDR3 amino acids: CASSYSSRVTDTQYF. CDR3 nucleotides: TGTGCCAGCAGTTACTCGTCACGGGTCACAGATACGCAGTATTTT.

This chain uses TRBV6-1 with TRBJ1-4; perhaps TRBD1 as D (6 bases). CDR1 is MNHNS, CDR2 SASEGT, per germline. V gave up 8 bases and J gave up 7 bases, with 11 bases separating them. The CDR3 length is 12 residues. In nucleotides, the CDR3 is TGTGCCAGCTGGGGGGCCCTTGAAAAACTGTTTTTT. Its protein is CASWGALEKLFF.